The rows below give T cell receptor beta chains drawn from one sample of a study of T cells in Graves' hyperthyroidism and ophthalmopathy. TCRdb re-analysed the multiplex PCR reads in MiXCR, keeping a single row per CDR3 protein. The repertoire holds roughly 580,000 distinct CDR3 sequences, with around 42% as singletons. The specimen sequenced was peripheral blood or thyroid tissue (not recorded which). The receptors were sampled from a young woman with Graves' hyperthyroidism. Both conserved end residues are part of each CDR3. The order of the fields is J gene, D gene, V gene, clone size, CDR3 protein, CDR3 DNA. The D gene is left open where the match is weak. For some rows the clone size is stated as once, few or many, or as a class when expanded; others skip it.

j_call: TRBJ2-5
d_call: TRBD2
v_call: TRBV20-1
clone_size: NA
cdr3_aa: CSATRLAGGGTQYF
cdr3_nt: TGCAGTGCTACCAGACTAGCGGGAGGAGGGACCCAGTACTTC

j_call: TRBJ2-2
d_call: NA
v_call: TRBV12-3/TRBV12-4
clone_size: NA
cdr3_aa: CASGGRETGELFF
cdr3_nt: TGTGCCAGCGGGGGACGGGAGACCGGGGAGCTGTTTTTT

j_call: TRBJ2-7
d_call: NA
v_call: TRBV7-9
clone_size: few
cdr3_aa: CASSPRSSYEQYF
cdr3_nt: TGTGCCAGCAGCCCCAGGAGCTCCTACGAGCAGTACTTC

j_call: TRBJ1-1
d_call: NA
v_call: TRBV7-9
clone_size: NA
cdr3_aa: CASSRVAGAGDTEAFF
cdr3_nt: TGTGCCAGCAGCCGAGTCGCGGGGGCAGGGGACACTGAAGCTTTCTTT

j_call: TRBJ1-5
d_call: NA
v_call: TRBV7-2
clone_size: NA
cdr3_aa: CASSLGRTGETQHF
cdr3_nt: TGTGCCAGCAGCTTAGGAAGGACGGGCGAGACCCAGCATTTT

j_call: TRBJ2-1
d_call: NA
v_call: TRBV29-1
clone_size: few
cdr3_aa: CSVRRGGNEQFF
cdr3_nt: TGCAGCGTTAGGCGTGGGGGAAATGAGCAGTTCTTC

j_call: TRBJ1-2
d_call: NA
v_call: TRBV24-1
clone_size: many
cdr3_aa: CATSDLYGYTF
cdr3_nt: TGTGCCACCAGTGATTTGTATGGCTACACCTTC

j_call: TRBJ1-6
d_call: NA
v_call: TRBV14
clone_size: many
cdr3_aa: CASSLRGGGSPLHF
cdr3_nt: TGTGCCAGCAGCCTTCGGGGGGGCGGTTCACCCCTCCACTTT

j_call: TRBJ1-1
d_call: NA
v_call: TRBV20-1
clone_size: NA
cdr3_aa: CSANRGHMNTEAFF
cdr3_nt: TGCAGTGCCAATCGGGGGCACATGAACACTGAAGCTTTCTTT

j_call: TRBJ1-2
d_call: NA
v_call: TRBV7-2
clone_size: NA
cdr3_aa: CASSLASGGVLYGYTF
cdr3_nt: TGTGCCAGCAGCTTAGCGAGCGGGGGGGTCCTATATGGCTACACCTTC

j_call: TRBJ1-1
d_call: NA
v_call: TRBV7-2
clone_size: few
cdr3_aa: CASSLTPGKDTEAFF
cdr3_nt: TGTGCCAGCAGCTTAACGCCTGGGAAAGACACTGAAGCTTTCTTT

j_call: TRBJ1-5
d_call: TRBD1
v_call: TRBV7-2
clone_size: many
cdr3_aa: CASSFKGAGAQPQHF
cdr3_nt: TGTGCCAGCAGCTTTAAGGGGGCAGGGGCTCAGCCCCAGCATTTT

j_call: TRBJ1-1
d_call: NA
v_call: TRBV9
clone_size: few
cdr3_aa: CASSVGIGTVTEAFF
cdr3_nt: TGTGCCAGCAGCGTAGGAATCGGGACTGTCACTGAAGCTTTCTTT

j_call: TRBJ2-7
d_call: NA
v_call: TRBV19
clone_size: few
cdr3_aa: CASSIGGRTYEQYF
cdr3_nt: TGTGCCAGTAGTATAGGGGGCAGAACCTACGAGCAGTACTTC

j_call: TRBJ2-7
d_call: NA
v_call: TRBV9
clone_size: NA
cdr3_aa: CASSGTGGLDEQYF
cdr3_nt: TGTGCCAGCAGCGGTACAGGAGGGCTCGACGAGCAGTACTTC

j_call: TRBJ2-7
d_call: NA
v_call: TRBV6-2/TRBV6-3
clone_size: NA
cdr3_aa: CASSPQDWSEQYF
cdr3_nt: TGTGCCAGCAGTCCCCAGGACTGGTCCGAGCAGTACTTC

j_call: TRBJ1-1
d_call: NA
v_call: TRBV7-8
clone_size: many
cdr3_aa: CASSPRAGNTEAFF
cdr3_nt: TGTGCCAGCAGCCCGAGGGCGGGGAACACTGAAGCTTTCTTT

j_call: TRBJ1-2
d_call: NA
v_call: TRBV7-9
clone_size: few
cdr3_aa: CASSPDISYGYTF
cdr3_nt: TGTGCCAGCAGCCCGGACATTTCCTATGGCTACACCTTC

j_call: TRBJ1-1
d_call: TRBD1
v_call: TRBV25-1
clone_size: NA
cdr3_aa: CASSSGQGYMNTEAFF
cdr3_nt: TGTGCCAGCAGCAGTGGACAGGGGTACATGAACACTGAAGCTTTCTTT

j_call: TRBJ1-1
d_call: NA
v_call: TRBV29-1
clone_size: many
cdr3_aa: CSVVVDILVNTEAFF
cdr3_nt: TGCAGCGTCGTCGTGGACATTCTGGTGAACACTGAAGCTTTCTTT

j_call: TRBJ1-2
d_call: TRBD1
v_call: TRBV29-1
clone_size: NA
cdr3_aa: CSVTETGDYGYTF
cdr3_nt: TGCAGCGTCACCGAGACAGGGGACTATGGCTACACCTTC

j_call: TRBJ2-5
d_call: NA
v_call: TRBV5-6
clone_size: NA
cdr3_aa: CASSTATVQETQYF
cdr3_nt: TGTGCCAGCAGCACGGCGACAGTTCAAGAGACCCAGTACTTC

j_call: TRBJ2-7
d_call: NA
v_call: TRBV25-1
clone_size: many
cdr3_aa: CASSGRGADEQYF
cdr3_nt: TGTGCCAGCAGTGGTCGGGGGGCCGACGAGCAGTACTTC

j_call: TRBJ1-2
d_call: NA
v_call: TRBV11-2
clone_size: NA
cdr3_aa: CASGAGGYTF
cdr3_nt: TGTGCCAGCGGTGCTGGTGGCTACACCTTC

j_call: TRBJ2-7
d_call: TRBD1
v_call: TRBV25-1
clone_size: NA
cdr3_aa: CASSESTGLPEQYF
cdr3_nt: TGTGCCAGCAGTGAATCGACAGGGCTACCCGAGCAGTACTTC

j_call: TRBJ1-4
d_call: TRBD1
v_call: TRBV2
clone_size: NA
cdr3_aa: CASRGQGRGGEKLFF
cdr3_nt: TGTGCCAGCAGGGGACAGGGCCGCGGGGGTGAAAAACTGTTTTTT

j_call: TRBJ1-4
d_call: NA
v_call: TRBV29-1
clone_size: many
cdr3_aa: CSVERAQSEKLFF
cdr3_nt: TGCAGCGTTGAAAGGGCACAATCTGAAAAACTGTTTTTT

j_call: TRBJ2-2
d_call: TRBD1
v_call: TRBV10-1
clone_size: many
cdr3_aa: CASSERGQGYTGELFF
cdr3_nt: TGCGCCAGCAGTGAGCGGGGACAGGGTTACACCGGGGAGCTGTTTTTT

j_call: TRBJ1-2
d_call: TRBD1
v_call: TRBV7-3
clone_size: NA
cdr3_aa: CASGRDRGDGYTF
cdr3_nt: TGTGCCAGCGGCCGGGACAGGGGCGATGGCTACACCTTC

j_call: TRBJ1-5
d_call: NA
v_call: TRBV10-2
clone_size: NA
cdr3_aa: CASSESLNQPQHF
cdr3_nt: TGCGCCAGCAGTGAGTCGTTGAATCAGCCCCAGCATTTT

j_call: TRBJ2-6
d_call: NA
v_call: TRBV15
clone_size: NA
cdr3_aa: CASSPGDGANVLTF
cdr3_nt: TGTGCCAGCAGTCCAGGGGATGGGGCCAACGTCCTGACTTTC

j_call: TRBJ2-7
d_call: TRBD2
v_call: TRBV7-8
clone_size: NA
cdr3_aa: CASSAQLFVAGYHYEQYF
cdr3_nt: TGTGCCAGTAGTGCCCAGCTTTTTGTAGCGGGGTACCACTACGAGCAGTACTTC

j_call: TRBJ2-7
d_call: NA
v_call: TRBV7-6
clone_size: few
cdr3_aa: CASSQAWGSSSYEQYF
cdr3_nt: TGTGCCAGCAGCCAAGCATGGGGATCTAGCTCCTACGAGCAGTACTTC

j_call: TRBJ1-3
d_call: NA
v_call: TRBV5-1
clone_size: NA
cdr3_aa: CASSFGLSPGNTIYF
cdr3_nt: TGCGCCAGCAGCTTCGGACTCTCGCCTGGAAACACCATATATTTT

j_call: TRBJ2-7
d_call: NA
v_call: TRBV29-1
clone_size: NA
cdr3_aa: CSVTGLYSTYEQYF
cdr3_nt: TGCAGCGTTACGGGGCTTTATAGCACCTACGAGCAGTACTTC

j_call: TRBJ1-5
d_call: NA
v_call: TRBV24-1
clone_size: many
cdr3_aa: CATSDFRGQPQHF
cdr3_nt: TGTGCCACCAGTGATTTCAGGGGACAGCCCCAGCATTTT

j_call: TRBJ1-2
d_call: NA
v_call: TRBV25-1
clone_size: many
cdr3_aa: CASTSGVDGYTF
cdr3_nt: TGTGCCAGCACTTCGGGGGTTGATGGCTACACCTTC

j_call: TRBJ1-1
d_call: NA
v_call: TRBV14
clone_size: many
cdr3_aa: CASSQVRGTEAFF
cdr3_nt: TGTGCCAGCAGCCAAGTTAGGGGCACTGAAGCTTTCTTT

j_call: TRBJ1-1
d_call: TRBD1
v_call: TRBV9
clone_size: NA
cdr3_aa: CASSEGAVEAFF
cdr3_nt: TGTGCCAGCAGCGAGGGGGCGGTTGAAGCTTTCTTT

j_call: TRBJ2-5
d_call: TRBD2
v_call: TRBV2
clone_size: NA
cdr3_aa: CASRLLAGGLETQYF
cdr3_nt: TGTGCCAGCAGGTTGTTAGCGGGAGGGTTGGAGACCCAGTACTTC

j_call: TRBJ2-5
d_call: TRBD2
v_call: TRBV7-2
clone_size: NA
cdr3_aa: CASSSRTSGKYAETQYF
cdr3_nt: TGTGCCAGCAGCTCACGGACTAGCGGGAAGTATGCAGAGACCCAGTACTTC

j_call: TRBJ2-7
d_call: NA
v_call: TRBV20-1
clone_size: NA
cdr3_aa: CSARDRASAYEQYF
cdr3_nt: TGCAGTGCTAGAGATCGAGCGAGCGCCTACGAGCAGTACTTC

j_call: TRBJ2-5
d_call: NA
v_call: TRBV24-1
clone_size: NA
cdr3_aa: CATSDLAGGSETQYF
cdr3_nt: TGTGCCACCAGTGATTTGGCCGGCGGATCCGAGACCCAGTACTTC

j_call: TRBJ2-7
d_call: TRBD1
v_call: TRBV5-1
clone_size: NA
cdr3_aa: CASLAGQGAYEQYF
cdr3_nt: TGCGCCAGCTTAGCGGGACAGGGGGCCTACGAGCAGTACTTC

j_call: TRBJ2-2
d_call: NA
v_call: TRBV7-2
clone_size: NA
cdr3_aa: CASTLPSRAATGELFF
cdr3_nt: TGTGCCAGCACCCTACCGAGCAGGGCAGCCACCGGGGAGCTGTTTTTT

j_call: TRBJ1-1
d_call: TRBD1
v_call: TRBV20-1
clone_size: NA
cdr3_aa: CSAPHTRTGRTEAFF
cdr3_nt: TGCAGTGCCCCCCATACCCGGACAGGGCGGACTGAAGCTTTCTTT

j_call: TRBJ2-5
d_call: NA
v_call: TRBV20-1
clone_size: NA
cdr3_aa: CSARGASAFQETQYF
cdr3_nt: TGCAGTGCTAGGGGTGCTAGCGCCTTCCAAGAGACCCAGTACTTC

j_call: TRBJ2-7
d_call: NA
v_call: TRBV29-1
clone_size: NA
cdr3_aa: CSVPSADNYEQYF
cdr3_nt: TGCAGCGTCCCTAGCGCAGATAACTACGAGCAGTACTTC

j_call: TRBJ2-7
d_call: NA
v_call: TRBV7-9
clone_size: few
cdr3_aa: CASSPGLDQYEQYF
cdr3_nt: TGTGCCAGCAGCCCTGGACTGGATCAATACGAGCAGTACTTC

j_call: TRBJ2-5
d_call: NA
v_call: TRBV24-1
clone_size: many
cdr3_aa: CATSDQTDVYQETQYF
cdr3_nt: TGTGCCACCAGTGACCAAACCGACGTGTACCAAGAGACCCAGTACTTC

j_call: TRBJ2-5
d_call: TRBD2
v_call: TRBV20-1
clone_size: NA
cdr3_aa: CSASSGRGSLTQYF
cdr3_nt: TGCAGTGCTAGTAGCGGGAGAGGGTCCCTGACCCAGTACTTC

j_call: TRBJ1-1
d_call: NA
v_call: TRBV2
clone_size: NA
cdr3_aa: CASIRGADQNTEAFF
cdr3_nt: TGTGCCAGCATCAGAGGGGCGGATCAAAACACTGAAGCTTTCTTT

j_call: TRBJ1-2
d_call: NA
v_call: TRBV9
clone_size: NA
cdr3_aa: CASSEAGLDYGYTF
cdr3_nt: TGTGCCAGCAGTGAAGCGGGGTTAGACTATGGCTACACCTTC

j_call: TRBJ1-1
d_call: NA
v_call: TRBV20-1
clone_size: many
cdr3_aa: CSAREAGATEAFF
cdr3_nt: TGCAGTGCTAGAGAGGCGGGAGCGACTGAAGCTTTCTTT

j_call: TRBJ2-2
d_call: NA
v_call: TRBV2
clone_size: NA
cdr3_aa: CASIFSPGSHFTGELFF
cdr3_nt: TGTGCCAGCATCTTCTCCCCAGGCAGCCACTTCACCGGGGAGCTGTTTTTT

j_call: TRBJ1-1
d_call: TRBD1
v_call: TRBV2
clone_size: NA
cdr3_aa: CASSSMDSDRGLAEAFF
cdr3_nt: TGTGCCAGCAGTTCAATGGATTCGGACAGGGGGCTAGCTGAAGCTTTCTTT

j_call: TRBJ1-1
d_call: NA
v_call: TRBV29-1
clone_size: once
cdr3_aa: CSVEDMNTEALF
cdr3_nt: TGCAGCGTTGAAGATATGAACACTGAAGCTCTCTTT